The T cell receptor beta chain under discussion was sequenced for a study of T-cell memory formation after mild COVID-19. As regards this clonotype: Antigen unknown.

TCRdb recomputed calls from the 5' RACE reads with MiXCR, one row per CDR3 protein. The sample consists of roughly 350,000 distinct CDR3 sequences, approximately 29% of them appearing once. Study-level findings and limits: Some responding clones appeared in pre-infection memory, suggesting cross-reactive memory joined.

The sample consisted of PBMCs or a T cell subset sorted from them (not recorded which). The clonotype comes from an adult woman who had mild COVID-19 (a few samples of this study predate the infection). Cell type and time point are not known.

The CDR3 region is CAWSVKAGGYEQYF. In nucleotides, the CDR3 is TGTGCCTGGAGTGTAAAAGCGGGTGGCTACGAGCAGTACTTC. The chain has TRBV30 and TRBJ2-7, with D maybe TRBD2 (6 bases). There are 14 residues in the CDR3. With 0 bases removed from V and 3 bases from J, the gap between germline ends came to 12 bases. Germline values: CDR1 GTSNPN, CDR2 SVGIG (reference sequence).